This T cell receptor (beta chain) was profiled in a study of blood T cell repertoires in COVID-19 (dated by TCRdb to the early 2020s). Regarding the complete study: Samples from collaborators originated in the United States, Italy and Spain and spanned both the acute and convalescent phases of COVID-19. The prospective study material was composed of cDNA or gDNA derived from T cells, B-cell-depleted T cells, or PBMCs. The dataset comprised deeply sampled blood TCRbeta repertoires from subjects exposed to, actively infected with, or recovered from COVID-19. The repertoires were made available in a free public database intended to serve as a resource for research on the immune response to SARS-CoV-2. The samples were drawn from two sources: the first 160 participants of the ongoing ImmuneRACE study, and 950 to 1,500 subjects contributed by 6 global collaborators. The sample metadata nearly always contained a de-identified subject ID, COVID-19 status, age in years and sex. Where available, HLA class I and class II types were obtained from metadata supplied by the sample provider rather than from assay-based typing.

One collaborating source in Seattle enrolled patients during active infection and followed them longitudinally through the course of disease. Whole blood was collected in K2EDTA tubes by collaborating institutions according to the institutions' own protocols. For TCRbeta analysis, collaborators shipped samples as frozen whole blood, isolated PBMCs, or DNA extracted from either of those sample types. TCRbeta CDR3 regions were amplified from genomic DNA using the immunoSEQ Assay, a bias-controlled multiplex PCR. Turning to the authors' computational methods: Within the assay, amplification of reference gene primers was used to estimate how many nucleated cells each sample contained. To quantify the absolute abundance of each unique TCRbeta CDR3 rearrangement, sequence reads were collapsed and filtered. For each sample, productive Simpson clonality was calculated by taking the square root of Simpson's diversity index across productive rearrangements. TCRdb took over this immuneACCESS table, retaining in-frame rearrangements with V and J assigned. Such tables are incomplete; in checked studies, under half of the missing clones stem from an unresolved V gene, and the remainder is unexplained. V, J and clone size are those of that table, while D and trimming were read from the DNA. The sample table lists some 180,000 clones, 81% of them with a count of one. The leading ten clones occupy approximately 10% of the sample.

The cysteine opens and the phenylalanine closes a CDR3 of 14 amino acids. Solely the CDR3 DNA is kept, with 42 bases framed from the first base. CDR1 and CDR2 were assigned from the germline V gene as ENHRY and SYGVKD. V is cut back by 5 bases and J by 6 bases, with 5 bases in the junction unmatched. The research as a whole found: The amount of clinical and demographic metadata varied by source and participant and was provided uncurated.

As for this clone: It has no known antigen specificity. No qualities accompany the bases; no much larger clone lies one base away.

The sequence came from a woman between 40 and 50 years old with COVID-19, enrolled during active disease. The V and J segments used are TRBV10-3 and TRBJ2-3, with TRBD1 identical over 10 junction bases. The sequencing input was peripheral blood. The bases are TGTGCCATCAGTACGGGACAGGGGACGGATACGCAGTATTTT. It translates to CAISTGQGTDTQYF.